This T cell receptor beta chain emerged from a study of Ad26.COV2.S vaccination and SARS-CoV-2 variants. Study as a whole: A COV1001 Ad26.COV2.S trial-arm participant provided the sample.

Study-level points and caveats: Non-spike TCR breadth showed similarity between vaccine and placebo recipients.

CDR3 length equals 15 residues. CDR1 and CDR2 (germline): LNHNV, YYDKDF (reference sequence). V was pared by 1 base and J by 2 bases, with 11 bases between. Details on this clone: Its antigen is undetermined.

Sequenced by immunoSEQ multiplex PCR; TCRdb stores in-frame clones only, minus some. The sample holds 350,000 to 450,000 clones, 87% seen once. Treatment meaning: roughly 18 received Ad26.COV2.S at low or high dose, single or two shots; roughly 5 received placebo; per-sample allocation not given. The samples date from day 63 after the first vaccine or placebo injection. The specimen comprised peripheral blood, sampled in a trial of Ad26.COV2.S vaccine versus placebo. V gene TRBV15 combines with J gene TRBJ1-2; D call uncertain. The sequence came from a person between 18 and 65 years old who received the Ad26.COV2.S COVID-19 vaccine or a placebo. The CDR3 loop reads CATSRAPGGNYGYTF. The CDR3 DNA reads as TGTGCCACCAGCAGAGCCCCGGGAGGGAACTATGGCTACACCTTC.